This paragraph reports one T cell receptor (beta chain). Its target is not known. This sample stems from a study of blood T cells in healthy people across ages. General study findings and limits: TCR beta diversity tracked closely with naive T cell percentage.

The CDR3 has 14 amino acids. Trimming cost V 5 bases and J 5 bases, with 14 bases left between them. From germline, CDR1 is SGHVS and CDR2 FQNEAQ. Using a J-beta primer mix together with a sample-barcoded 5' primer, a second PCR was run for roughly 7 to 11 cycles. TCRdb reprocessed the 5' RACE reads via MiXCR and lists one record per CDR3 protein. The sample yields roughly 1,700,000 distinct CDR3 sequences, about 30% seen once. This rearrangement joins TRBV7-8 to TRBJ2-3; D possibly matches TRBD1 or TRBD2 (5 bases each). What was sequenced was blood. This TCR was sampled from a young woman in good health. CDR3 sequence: CASSPGTQRDTQYF. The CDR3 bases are TGTGCCAGCAGCCCCGGGACCCAAAGAGATACGCAGTATTTT. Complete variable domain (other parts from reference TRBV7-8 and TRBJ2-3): GAGVSQSPRYKVAKRGQDVALRCDPISGHVSLFWYQQALGQGPEFLTYFQNEAQLDKSGLPSDRFFAERPEGSVSTLKIQRTQQEDSAVYLCASSPGTQRDTQYFGPGTRLTVL.